The present entry profiles one T cell receptor (beta chain) with its context. This specimen belongs to a study of T cell changes during pregnancy in multiple sclerosis. Method: immunoSEQ multiplex PCR; TCRdb's copy keeps in-frame clones and lacks some. The sample contains under 45,000 clones, 88% of which appear only once. The sequence derives from a female donor with multiple sclerosis, enrolled in a pregnancy study. Source: CD8+ T cells from peripheral blood mononuclear cells, taken in the first trimester of pregnancy.

In DNA, the CDR3 is TGTGCCAGCAGTGACTCATGGTCTAGCGGGGGCTCCAATGAGCAGTTCTTC. This gives the protein CASSDSWSSGGSNEQFF. The J gene is TRBJ2-1, the V gene TRBV6-4, with 10 bases identical to TRBD2. The CDR3 contains 17 residues. Germline values: CDR1 MRHNA, CDR2 SNTAGT. Trimming cost V 0 bases and J 6 bases; bases outside gene matches: 8.